This T cell receptor beta chain comes out of a study of T cell responses to AZD1222 COVID-19 vaccine. Sequencing was performed with immunoSEQ multiplex PCR; in TCRdb, only in-frame clones are kept and a portion is missing. The table includes about 83,000 clones, roughly 90% detected once. For this clone: Antigen unknown.

Germline V gene data show CDR1 as MGHRA and CDR2 as YSYEKL. The CDR3 runs 17 residues. The V gene end was trimmed by 1 base and the J gene end by 6 bases; junction bases not matched to a gene: 8. Study-wide points: The donors showed a predominance of white British ancestry and of females, with possible underestimation of clonal diversity. When two AZD1222 doses had been given, Spike-specific TCR breadth and depth rose. Reports indicate that nearly half of spike-specific TCRs are directed at unmutated variant regions.

The specimen comprised peripheral blood, sampled on day 0 of MenACWY control vaccination. This TCR was sampled from an adult in good health. The rearrangement uses TRBV4-1 and TRBJ2-3; 12 nucleotides agree with TRBD2. The CDR3 reads CASSQGLAGGPLDTQYF. The CDR3 DNA follows: TGCGCCAGCAGCCAAGGGCTAGCGGGAGGGCCGTTGGATACGCAGTATTTT.